The TCR beta chain described here comes from a study of blood T cell repertoires in COVID-19. The assay was immunoSEQ multiplex PCR, and TCRdb's table has in-frame clones only and misses some. The data show over 150,000 clones, with 79% seen just once and 15% to 20% held by the top ten. Germline CDR1 and CDR2: MGHRA and YSYEKL. The CDR3 runs to 15 residues. Trimming pared 1 base from V and 0 bases from J, leaving 6 bases between. The sequence was obtained from a woman in her 70s in a cohort exposed to, infected with or recovered from COVID-19 (not recorded which). Sequencing input: PBMCs or T cells enriched from blood (not recorded which). The V gene is TRBV4-1, the J gene TRBJ1-4; no reliable D call. The CDR3 nucleotides read TGCGCCAGCAGCCAAGGACACTCAACTAATGAAAAACTGTTTTTT. It specifies CASSQGHSTNEKLFF.